Following are 18 T cell receptor beta chains from one sample sequenced in a study of blood T cell repertoires in COVID-19. Generated by immunoSEQ multiplex PCR, the TCRdb table keeps only in-frame clones and is missing some. This table holds fewer than 200,000 clones, roughly 89% found once. Sequenced sample: peripheral blood. The receptors come from a woman aged 45-59 years with acute or convalescent COVID-19.

The rearrangement joins TRBV4-3 to TRBJ1-2; the D gene is possibly TRBD1 (6 bases). The V end was cut by 0 bases, the J end by 0 bases, with 14 bases between. The CDR3 length is 17 residues. Germline V lookup: CDR1 LGHNA, CDR2 YSLEER. The CDR3 region is CASSQDHGGGANYGYTF. In DNA form, the CDR3 reads TGCGCCAGCAGCCAAGATCACGGCGGGGGCGCTAACTATGGCTACACCTTC.

V and J are TRBV4-3 and TRBJ2-3, with 9 bases identical to TRBD2. Germline CDR1 reads LGHNA; CDR2 reads YSLEER. The junction had 9 bases not matched to a gene; V was cut back by 0 bases and J by 8 bases. This CDR3 has 16 residues. CDR3 residues: CASSQDKAGGPGTQYF. CDR3 in DNA: TGCGCCAGCAGCCAAGATAAGGCGGGAGGGCCGGGTACGCAGTATTTT.

The chain combines TRBV21-1 with TRBJ2-3; TRBD2 is the table's D call, not checked against the DNA. TRBV21-1 is a pseudogene segment. This CDR3 has 14 residues. DNA for the CDR3: TGTGCCACCCCCGGTCCTAGCCGGGGAGATACGCAGTATTTT. It encodes CATPGPSRGDTQYF.

In its sample, this clone was seen a few times. The chain combines TRBV5-1 with TRBJ2-2; the D is unclear. Germline V gives CDR1 SGHRS, CDR2 YFSETQ. The CDR3 length is 14 residues. V was clipped by 4 bases and J by 4 bases, with 11 bases between them. CDR3 nucleotide sequence: TGCGCCAGCAGCCCACGAGGAAGCACCGGGGAGCTGTTTTTT. Its protein product is CASSPRGSTGELFF.

This chain joins TRBV11-3 and TRBJ2-6; TRBD1 matches 10 bases. Germline V gives CDR1 SGHNT, CDR2 YENEEA. CDR3 length: 19 residues. With V trimmed by 4 bases and J by 1 base, 10 bases remained unmatched. This CDR3 reads CASSSGQGSSRSGANVLTF. The CDR3, as DNA: TGTGCCAGCAGCTCGGGACAGGGGAGTTCGAGGTCTGGGGCCAACGTCCTGACTTTC.

This chain links TRBV7-2 with TRBJ2-7, with TRBD2 matching 12 bases. The V gene's germline CDR1 is SGHTA and CDR2 FQGNSA. The V gene end was trimmed by 2 bases and the J gene end by 4 bases; junction bases not matched to a gene: 6. The CDR3 length is 16 residues. CDR3 loop: CASSLLAGGPGYEQYF. In nucleotides, the CDR3 is TGTGCCAGCAGCTTACTAGCGGGGGGGCCTGGGTACGAGCAGTACTTC.

This clone was seen once. This chain links TRBV6-5 with TRBJ1-5, with a tentative D call TRBD1 (5 bases). Germline assignment: CDR1 MNHEY and CDR2 SVGAGI. The CDR3 loop spans 13 amino acids. V lost 2 bases and J lost 4, with 6 bases in between. CDR3 region: CASSYGANQPQHF. For the CDR3, the DNA is TGTGCCAGCAGTTACGGGGCTAATCAGCCCCAGCATTTT.

The chain has TRBV6-5 and TRBJ1-2; weak D call: TRBD1 (6 bases). V lost 6 bases and J 0 bases, leaving 11 bases between the germline ends. From germline, CDR1 is MNHEY and CDR2 SVGAGI. This CDR3 has 14 residues. CDR3 loop: CASSRGHPNYGYTF. CDR3 sequence (DNA): TGTGCCAGCAGCAGGGGACACCCTAACTATGGCTACACCTTC.

CDR3 nucleotides: TGTGCCAGCAGCGCATTAGGTAGTCGGGGGGCCTATGGCTACACCTTC. Translation: CASSALGSRGAYGYTF. The V gene is TRBV13, the J gene TRBJ1-2, with a tentative D call TRBD1 (6 bases). The CDR3 length is 16 residues. CDR1 is PRHDT and CDR2 is FYEKMQ in the germline V gene (reference sequence). V lost 5 bases to trimming and J lost 4 bases, with 20 bases between them.

The chain recombines TRBV12-2 with TRBJ2-1; the table's TRBD2 call for D was not verified on the DNA. TRBV12-2 corresponds to a pseudogene. This CDR3 has 16 amino acids. CDR3 sequence (DNA): TGTGCAAGTCGCTTCAGCATCGCCGGGAGTGGCAATGAGCAGTTCTTC. Its translation is CASRFSIAGSGNEQFF.

The chain is built from TRBV30 and TRBJ2-7, with D perhaps TRBD1 (5 bases). This CDR3 has 13 amino acids. The germline gives CDR1 GTSNPN, CDR2 SVGIG (reference sequence). V lost 2 bases to trimming and J lost 3 bases, with 11 bases between them. The CDR3 sequence is CAWSQGLGYEQYF. For the CDR3, the DNA is TGTGCCTGGAGTCAGGGTCTGGGCTACGAGCAGTACTTC.

This sequence joins TRBV5-1 and TRBJ2-3, with TRBD2 matching over 9 bases. CDR1 SGHRS and CDR2 YFSETQ come from the germline V gene. The CDR3 loop spans 16 amino acids. V lost 4 bases to trimming and J lost 1 base; unmatched junction nucleotides: 7. CDR3 region: CASSPTVAGGTDTQYF. The DNA for the CDR3 is TGCGCCAGCAGCCCAACCGTAGCGGGGGGCACAGATACGCAGTATTTT.

The chain couples TRBV5-4 to TRBJ1-1; a possible D gene is TRBD1 (5 bases). The length of the CDR3 is 15 residues. Germline values: CDR1 SGHNT, CDR2 YYREEE (reference sequence). Trimming removed 6 bases from V and 1 base from J, with 16 bases in between. The CDR3 DNA sequence: TGTGCCAGCAAGGAACTTGGGGGGGGGAACACTGAAGCTTTCTTT. Its protein product is CASKELGGGNTEAFF.

This clone was seen a single time. V is TRBV6-5 and J is TRBJ1-1, with TRBD1 identical over 9 bases. Germline CDR1 is MNHEY and CDR2 is SVGAGI. The ends lost 6 bases at V and 0 bases at J; junction bases unmatched: 2. The CDR3 contains 14 residues. The CDR3 loop reads CASRDRGLNTEAFF. The DNA for the CDR3 is TGTGCCAGCAGGGACAGGGGCCTGAACACTGAAGCTTTCTTT.

The CDR3 DNA is TGTGCCAGTAGTCTCCGTCGCGACAGGGGAGACTACGAGCAGTACTTC. Protein: CASSLRRDRGDYEQYF. This chain connects TRBV19 to TRBJ2-7; 8 bases are a match to TRBD1. The trim removed 5 bases at V and 3 bases at J, leaving 12 bases unmatched. The CDR3 runs 16 residues. The germline gives CDR1 LNHDA, CDR2 SQIVND (reference sequence).

The V call is TRBV4-3, the J call TRBJ1-2; D not resolved. Germline values: CDR1 LGHNA, CDR2 YSLEER. The V and J ends lost 4 bases and 0 bases respectively, with 6 bases between them. This CDR3 is 13 amino acids long. The CDR3 sequence: CASSRTANYGYTF. In DNA, the CDR3 is TGCGCCAGCAGCCGTACAGCTAACTATGGCTACACCTTC.

The rearrangement uses TRBV19 and TRBJ1-3; 9 bases agree with TRBD1. The CDR3 has 15 amino acids. With V trimmed by 5 bases and J by 4 bases, 6 bases remained unmatched. Germline lookup yields CDR1 LNHDA and CDR2 SQIVND (reference sequence). CDR3 DNA: TGTGCCAGTAGTGAGTACAGGGGGCCCGGAAACACCATATATTTT. Translating gives CASSEYRGPGNTIYF.

This clone was seen a handful of times. The chain uses TRBV6-5 and TRBJ2-2, with TRBD1 as a possible D gene (6 bases). The CDR3 sequence is 16 residues long. V lost 0 bases to trimming and J lost 1 base, with 9 bases between them. Germline lookup yields CDR1 MNHEY and CDR2 SVGAGI. The CDR3 region has the DNA TGTGCCAGCAGTTACTCCGGCAGGGGGAACACCGGGGAGCTGTTTTTT. It specifies CASSYSGRGNTGELFF.